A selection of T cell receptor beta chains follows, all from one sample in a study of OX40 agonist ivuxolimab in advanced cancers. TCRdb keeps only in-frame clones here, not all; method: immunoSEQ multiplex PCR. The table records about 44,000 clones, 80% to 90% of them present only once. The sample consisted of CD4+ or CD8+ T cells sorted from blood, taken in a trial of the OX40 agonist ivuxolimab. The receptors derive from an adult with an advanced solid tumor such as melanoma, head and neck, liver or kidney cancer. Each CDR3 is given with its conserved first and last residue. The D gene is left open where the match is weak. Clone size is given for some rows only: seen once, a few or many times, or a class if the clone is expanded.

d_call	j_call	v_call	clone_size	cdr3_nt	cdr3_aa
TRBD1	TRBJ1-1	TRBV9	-	TGTGCCAGCAGCGTTGAGGGGGCTGGGTTGAACACTGAAGCTTTCTTT	CASSVEGAGLNTEAFF
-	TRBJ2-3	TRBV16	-	TGTGCCAGCAGCCACGCCCCAAAGGGGGGGTACACAGATACGCAGTATTTT	CASSHAPKGGYTDTQYF
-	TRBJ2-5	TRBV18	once	TGTGCCAGCTCACCAACATCCGGAGACCCAAGAGAGACCCAGTACTTC	CASSPTSGDPRETQYF
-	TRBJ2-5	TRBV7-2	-	TGTGCCAGCAGCGACCCCTCAGAGACCCAGTACTTC	CASSDPSETQYF
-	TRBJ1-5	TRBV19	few	TGTGCCACCCGGACACCGTATAGCAATCAGCCCCAGCATTTT	CATRTPYSNQPQHF
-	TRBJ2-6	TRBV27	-	TGTGCCAGCAGTTTCTTGGTGCCCTCTGGGGCCAACGTCCTGACTTTC	CASSFLVPSGANVLTF
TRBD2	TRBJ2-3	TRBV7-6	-	TGTGCCAGCAGCTTGGAACTAGCGGGAGTCACAGATACGCAGTATTTT	CASSLELAGVTDTQYF
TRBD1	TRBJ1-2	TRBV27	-	TGTGCCAGCAGCCAGACAGGGCTCGGCTACACCTTC	CASSQTGLGYTF
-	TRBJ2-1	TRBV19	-	TGTGCCAGTATGAGCCAGGGAGGCGATGAGCAGTTCTTC	CASMSQGGDEQFF
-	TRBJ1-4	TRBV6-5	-	TGTGCCAGCGGCGGGGTTAATGAAAAACTGTTTTTT	CASGGVNEKLFF
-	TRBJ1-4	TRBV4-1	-	TGCGCCAGCAGCCAAGTCAGAAATGAAAAACTGTTTTTT	CASSQVRNEKLFF
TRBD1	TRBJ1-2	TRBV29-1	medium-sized	TGCAGCGTTGAAACAGGGACAGGTTCCTATGGCTACACCTTC	CSVETGTGSYGYTF
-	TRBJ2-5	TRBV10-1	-	TGCGCCAGCAGTGAGTCTTGGGGGCCCATTACCGGGACCCAGTACTTC	CASSESWGPITGTQYF
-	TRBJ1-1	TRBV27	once	TGTGCCAGCACCCTAGGGGGTAACACTGAAGCTTTCTTT	CASTLGGNTEAFF
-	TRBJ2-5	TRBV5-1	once	TGCGCCAGCAGATTCAGTATGGAGACCCAGTACTTC	CASRFSMETQYF
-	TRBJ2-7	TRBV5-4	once	TGTGCCAGCAGCTCACCCCTTAAAAGCTCCTACGAGCAGTACTTC	CASSSPLKSSYEQYF
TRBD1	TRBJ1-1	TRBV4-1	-	TGCGCCAGCACCTATTCCCCAGGGGGAAACACTGAAGCTTTCTTT	CASTYSPGGNTEAFF
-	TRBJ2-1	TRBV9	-	TGTGCCAGCAGCCCCACAAGCGGTGAGCAGTTCTTC	CASSPTSGEQFF
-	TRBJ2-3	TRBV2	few	TGTGCCAGCAGTGTTGAGGGCTATAGCACAGATACGCAGTATTTT	CASSVEGYSTDTQYF
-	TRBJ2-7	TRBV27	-	TGTGCCAGCGGACTACAGGGGACGGCTACCTACGAGCAGTACTTC	CASGLQGTATYEQYF
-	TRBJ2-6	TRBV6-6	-	TGTGCCAGCGCCCAGATGGGGGCCAACGTCCTGACTTTC	CASAQMGANVLTF